The 8 T cell receptor beta chains reported below all come from one sample, sequenced in a study of metastatic and nonmetastatic thyroid tumors (dated by TCRdb to about 2020). Library creation used PCR. The sequencing machine was an Illumina HiSeq 4000. In-frame beta chains were kept once TCRdb had trimmed the public reads at Q25 with fastp and called clones with MiXCR. For this sample the table gives some 84,000 clones, of which around 7.8% were detected only once. Of the sample, 8% to 10% falls within the top ten clones. No treatment had been received by any patient before thyroid surgery. The sample taken for sequencing was blood. These receptors all stem from a female donor with papillary thyroid cancer or a benign thyroid nodule (not recorded which). Some clones in this sample may be carry-over from other donors' samples.

This clone showed up many times. This sequence joins TRBV3-1 and TRBJ2-2, with TRBD2 identical over 7 bases. J lost 3 bases, V lost 0 bases, and 10 bases had no gene match. This CDR3 comprises 18 residues. CDR1 LGHDT and CDR2 YNNKEL come from the germline V gene (reference sequence). The CDR3 sequence is CASSQDLWAGDDTGELFF. CDR3 nucleotide sequence: TGTGCCAGCAGCCAAGATTTATGGGCGGGGGACGACACCGGGGAGCTGTTTTTT.

This clone was recorded many times. CDR3 coding DNA: TGTGCCAGTAGTATAGTGGAAGGGTATCAGCCCCAGCATTTT. Translation: CASSIVEGYQPQHF. The chain employs TRBV19 and TRBJ1-5, with D unclear. Germline V gene sequence: CDR1 LNHDA, CDR2 SQIVND (reference sequence). Trimming stripped 1 base from V and 5 bases from J, with 9 bases between. The CDR3 runs to 14 residues.

In its sample, this clone was seen a few times. A much larger clone is a single base away; this may be a read error. Given the absence of the conserved phenylalanine or tryptophan at the CDR3 end, a read error is likely. This sequence joins TRBV27 and TRBJ1-1, with 7 bases that match TRBD1. This CDR3 has 12 amino acids. Germline V gives CDR1 MNHEY, CDR2 SMNVEV (reference sequence). Unmatched junction bases numbered 5, after V lost 7 bases and J lost 6 bases. In DNA form, the CDR3 reads TGTGCCAGCAAAGTACAGGGGTCTGAAGCTTTCCTT. Translated, it gives CASKVQGSEAFL.

Of note for this clone: The junction does not match germline at one end; this may be a read error. This chain joins TRBV5-1 and TRBJ1-1; D uncertain. Germline CDR1 is SGHRS and CDR2 is YFSETQ. The CDR3 spans 17 residues. The CDR3, as DNA: TGCTCCAGCAGCTTGGCCGGCGGCTCGGCGCGGCGCACTGAAGCTTTCTTT. It yields the protein CSSSLAGGSARRTEAFF.

The sample holds many counts of this clone. This chain joins TRBV9 and TRBJ2-2, with 9 bases that match TRBD1. After removal of 0 bases from V and 6 bases from J, the junction contained 6 bases not matched to a gene. The germline gives CDR1 SGDLS, CDR2 YYNGEE. CDR3 length: 16 amino acids. CDR3 sequence: CASSVATGGWAGELFF. DNA of the CDR3: TGTGCCAGCAGCGTAGCTACAGGGGGCTGGGCCGGGGAGCTGTTTTTT.

This clone showed up many times. The V call is TRBV6-4, the J call TRBJ2-3; 16 bases align to TRBD2. Per the germline V gene, CDR1 is MRHNA and CDR2 is SNTAGT. J gave up 4 bases and V 2 bases, and 0 bases lay outside the gene matches. This CDR3 has 16 residues. This CDR3 reads CASSDGTSGGADTQYF. CDR3 DNA sequence: TGTGCCAGCAGTGACGGGACTAGCGGGGGGGCAGATACGCAGTATTTT.

This clone was counted at least ten times. The V and J genes are TRBV3-1 and TRBJ2-5; TRBD2 might be the D (6 bases). Germline CDR1 and CDR2: LGHDT and YNNKEL (reference sequence). The ends were cut back, 4 bases at V and 7 bases at J, with 13 bases in the middle. The length of the CDR3 is 13 residues. The CDR3 reads CASSPPGVATQYF. The CDR3 DNA reads as TGTGCCAGCAGCCCCCCGGGGGTTGCGACCCAGTACTTC.

This clone was seen repeatedly, ten times or more. The J gene is TRBJ1-5, the V gene TRBV20-1, with D possibly being TRBD1 (5 bases). Trimming stripped 0 bases from V and 3 bases from J, with 12 bases between. Germline lookup yields CDR1 DFQATT and CDR2 SNEGSKA (reference sequence). CDR3 length equals 15 residues. The CDR3 sequence: CSAREGTGDNQPQHF. The CDR3 DNA follows: TGCAGTGCTAGAGAAGGGACTGGCGACAATCAGCCCCAGCATTTT.